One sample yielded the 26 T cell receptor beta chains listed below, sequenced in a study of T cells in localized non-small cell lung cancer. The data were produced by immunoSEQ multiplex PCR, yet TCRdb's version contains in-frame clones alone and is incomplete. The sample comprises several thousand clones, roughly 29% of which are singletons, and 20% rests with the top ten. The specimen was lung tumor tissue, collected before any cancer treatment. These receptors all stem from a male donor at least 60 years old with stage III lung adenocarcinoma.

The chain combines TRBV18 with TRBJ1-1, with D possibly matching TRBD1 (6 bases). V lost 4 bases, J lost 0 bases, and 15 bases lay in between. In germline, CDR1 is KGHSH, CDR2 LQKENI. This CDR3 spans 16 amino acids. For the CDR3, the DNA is TGTGCCAGCTCACGGAACCTACAGGGCATGAACACTGAAGCTTTCTTT. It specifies CASSRNLQGMNTEAFF.

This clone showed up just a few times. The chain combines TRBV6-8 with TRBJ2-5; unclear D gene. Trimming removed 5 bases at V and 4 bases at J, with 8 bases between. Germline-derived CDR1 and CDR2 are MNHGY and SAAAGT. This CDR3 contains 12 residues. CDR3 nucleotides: TGTGCCAGCAGTCCCTGGTCAGAGACCCAGTACTTC. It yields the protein CASSPWSETQYF.

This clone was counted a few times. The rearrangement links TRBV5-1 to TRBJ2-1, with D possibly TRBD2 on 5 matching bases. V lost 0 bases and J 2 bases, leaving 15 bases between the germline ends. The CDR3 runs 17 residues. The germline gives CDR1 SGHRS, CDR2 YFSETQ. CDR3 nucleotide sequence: TGCGCCAGCAGCTTGGAAGGACTTCTCTTACCCTACAATGAGCAGTTCTTC. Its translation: CASSLEGLLLPYNEQFF.

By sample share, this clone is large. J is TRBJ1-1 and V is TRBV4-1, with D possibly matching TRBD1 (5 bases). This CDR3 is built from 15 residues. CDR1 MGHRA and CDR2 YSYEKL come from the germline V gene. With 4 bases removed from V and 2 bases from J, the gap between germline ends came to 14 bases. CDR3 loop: CASSPSSGTNTEAFF. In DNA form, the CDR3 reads TGCGCCAGCAGCCCCTCGTCGGGGACCAACACTGAAGCTTTCTTT.

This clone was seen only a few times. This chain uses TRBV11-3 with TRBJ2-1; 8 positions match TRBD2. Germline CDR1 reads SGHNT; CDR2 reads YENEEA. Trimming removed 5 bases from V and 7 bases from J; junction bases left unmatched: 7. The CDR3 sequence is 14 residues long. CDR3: CASSLQRGWNEQFF. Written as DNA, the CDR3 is TGTGCCAGCAGCCTGCAGCGGGGGTGGAATGAGCAGTTCTTC.

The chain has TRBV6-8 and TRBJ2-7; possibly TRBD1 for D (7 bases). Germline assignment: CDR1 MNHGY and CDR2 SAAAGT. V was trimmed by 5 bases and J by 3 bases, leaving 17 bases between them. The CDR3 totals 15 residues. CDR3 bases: TGTGCCAGCAGTAAAAGGAGGGGGCAGGGCTACGAGCAGTACTTC. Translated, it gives CASSKRRGQGYEQYF.

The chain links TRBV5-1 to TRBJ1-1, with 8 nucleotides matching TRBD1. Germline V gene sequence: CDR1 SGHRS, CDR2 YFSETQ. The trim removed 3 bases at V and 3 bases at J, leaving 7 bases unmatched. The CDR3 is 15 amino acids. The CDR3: CASSSTGTGDTEAFF. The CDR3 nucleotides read TGCGCCAGCAGCTCAACCGGGACAGGTGACACTGAAGCTTTCTTT.

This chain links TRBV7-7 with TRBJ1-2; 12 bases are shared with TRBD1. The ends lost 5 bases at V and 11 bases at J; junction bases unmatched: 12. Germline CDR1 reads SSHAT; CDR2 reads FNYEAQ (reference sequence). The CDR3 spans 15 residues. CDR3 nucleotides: TGTGCCAGCAGCCCAACCGGGACAGGGGGCTCGGGTTACACCTTC. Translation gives CASSPTGTGGSGYTF. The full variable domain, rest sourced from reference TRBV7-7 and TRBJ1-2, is GAGVSQSPRYKVTKRGQDVTLRCDPISSHATLYWYQQALGQGPEFLTYFNYEAQPDKSGLPSDRFSAERPEGSISTLTIQRTEQRDSAMYRCASSPTGTGGSGYTFGSGTRLTVV.

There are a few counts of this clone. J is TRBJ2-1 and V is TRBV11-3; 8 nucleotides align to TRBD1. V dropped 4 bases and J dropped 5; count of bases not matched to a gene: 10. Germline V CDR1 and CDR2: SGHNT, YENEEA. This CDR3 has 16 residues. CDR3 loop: CASSSPHRGKNNEQFF. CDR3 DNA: TGTGCCAGCAGCTCGCCTCACAGGGGGAAAAACAATGAGCAGTTCTTC.

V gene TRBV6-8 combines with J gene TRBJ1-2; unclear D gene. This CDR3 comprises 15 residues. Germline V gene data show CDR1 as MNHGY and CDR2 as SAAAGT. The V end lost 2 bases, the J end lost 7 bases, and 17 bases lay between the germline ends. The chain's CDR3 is CASSYGASALGGYTF. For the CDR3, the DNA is TGTGCCAGCAGTTACGGCGCATCGGCTCTAGGTGGCTACACCTTC.

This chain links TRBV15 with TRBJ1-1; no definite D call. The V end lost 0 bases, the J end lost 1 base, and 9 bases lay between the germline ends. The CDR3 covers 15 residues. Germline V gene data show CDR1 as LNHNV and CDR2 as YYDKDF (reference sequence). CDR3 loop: CATSRDLVWNTEAFF. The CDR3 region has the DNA TGTGCCACCAGCAGAGATCTGGTCTGGAACACTGAAGCTTTCTTT.

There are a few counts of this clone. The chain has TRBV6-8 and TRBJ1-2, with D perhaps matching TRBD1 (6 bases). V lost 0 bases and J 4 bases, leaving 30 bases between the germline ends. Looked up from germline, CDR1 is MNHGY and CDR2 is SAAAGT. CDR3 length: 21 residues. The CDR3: CASSYSLVRSSGDISSYGYTF. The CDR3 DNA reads TGTGCCAGCAGTTACTCGTTAGTCAGGTCTTCCGGGGACATCTCAAGCTATGGCTACACCTTC.

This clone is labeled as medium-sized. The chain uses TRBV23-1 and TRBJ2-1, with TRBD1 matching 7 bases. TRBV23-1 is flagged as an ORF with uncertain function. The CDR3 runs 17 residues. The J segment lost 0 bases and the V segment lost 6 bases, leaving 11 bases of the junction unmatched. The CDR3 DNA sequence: TGCGCCAGCAGCCCGAGAGGGGGCGGAATCTCCTACAATGAGCAGTTCTTC. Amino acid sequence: CASSPRGGGISYNEQFF.

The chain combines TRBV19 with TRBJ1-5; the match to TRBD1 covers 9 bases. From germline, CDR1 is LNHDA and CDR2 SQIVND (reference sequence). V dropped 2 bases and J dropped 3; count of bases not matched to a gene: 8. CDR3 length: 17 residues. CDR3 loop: CASSILPGTGFNQPQHF. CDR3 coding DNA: TGTGCCAGTAGTATACTTCCCGGGACAGGGTTCAATCAGCCCCAGCATTTT.

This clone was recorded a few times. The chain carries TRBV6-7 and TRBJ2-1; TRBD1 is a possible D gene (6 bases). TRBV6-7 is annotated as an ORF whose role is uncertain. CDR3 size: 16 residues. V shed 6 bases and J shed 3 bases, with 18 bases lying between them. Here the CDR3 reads CASSPSTGFGYNEQFF. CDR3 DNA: TGTGCCAGCAGCCCCAGTACAGGGTTTGGCTACAATGAGCAGTTCTTC.

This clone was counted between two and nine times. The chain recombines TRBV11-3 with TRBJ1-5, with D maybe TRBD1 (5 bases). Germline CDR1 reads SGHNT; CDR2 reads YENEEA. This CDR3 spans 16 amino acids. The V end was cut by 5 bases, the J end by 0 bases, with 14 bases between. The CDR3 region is CASSLLGGISNQPQHF. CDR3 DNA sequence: TGTGCCAGCAGCCTTCTGGGGGGGATTAGCAATCAGCCCCAGCATTTT. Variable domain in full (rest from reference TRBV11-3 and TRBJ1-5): EAGVVQSPRYKIIEKKQPVAFWCNPISGHNTLYWYLQNLGQGPELLIRYENEEAVDDSQLPKDRFSAERLKGVDSTLKIQPAELGDSAVYLCASSLLGGISNQPQHFGDGTRLSIL.

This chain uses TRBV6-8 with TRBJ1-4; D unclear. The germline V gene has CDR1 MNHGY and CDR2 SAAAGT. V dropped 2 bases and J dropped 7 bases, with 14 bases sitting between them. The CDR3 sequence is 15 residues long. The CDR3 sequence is CASSYARASGEKLFF. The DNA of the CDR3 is TGTGCCAGCAGTTACGCCCGGGCCAGCGGTGAAAAACTGTTTTTT.

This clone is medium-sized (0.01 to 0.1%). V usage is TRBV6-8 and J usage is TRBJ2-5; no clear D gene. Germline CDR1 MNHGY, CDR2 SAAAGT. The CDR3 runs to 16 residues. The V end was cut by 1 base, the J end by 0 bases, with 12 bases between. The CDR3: CASSYYLQLYQETQYF. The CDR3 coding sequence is TGTGCCAGCAGTTACTATTTACAGCTGTACCAAGAGACCCAGTACTTC.

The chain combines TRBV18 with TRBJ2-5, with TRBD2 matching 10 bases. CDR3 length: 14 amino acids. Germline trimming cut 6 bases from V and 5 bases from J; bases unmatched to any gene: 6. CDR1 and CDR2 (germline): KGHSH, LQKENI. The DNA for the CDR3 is TGTGCCAGCTCCGATAGCGGGGGGCTCGAGACCCAGTACTTC. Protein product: CASSDSGGLETQYF.

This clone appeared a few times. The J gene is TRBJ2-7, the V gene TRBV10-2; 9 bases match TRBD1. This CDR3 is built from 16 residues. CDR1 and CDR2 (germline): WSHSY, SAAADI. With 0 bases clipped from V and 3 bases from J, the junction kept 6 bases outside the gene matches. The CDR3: CASSESSGTGSYEQYF. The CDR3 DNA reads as TGCGCCAGCAGTGAGTCGTCCGGGACAGGGAGCTACGAGCAGTACTTC.

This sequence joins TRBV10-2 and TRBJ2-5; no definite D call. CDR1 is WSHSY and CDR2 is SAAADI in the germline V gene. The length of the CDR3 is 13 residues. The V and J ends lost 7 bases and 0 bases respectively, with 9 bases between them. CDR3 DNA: TGCGCCAGCAAGGACCCGTACCAAGAGACCCAGTACTTC. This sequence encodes CASKDPYQETQYF.

The CDR3 sequence is CASSVGTGGGGANVLTF. CDR3 nucleotides: TGTGCCAGCAGCGTAGGGACAGGGGGCGGTGGGGCCAACGTCCTGACTTTC. This chain connects TRBV9 to TRBJ2-6; 11 positions agree with TRBD1. Trimming removed 0 bases from V and 3 bases from J; junction bases left unmatched: 2. CDR1 and CDR2 (germline): SGDLS, YYNGEE. The CDR3 loop spans 17 amino acids.

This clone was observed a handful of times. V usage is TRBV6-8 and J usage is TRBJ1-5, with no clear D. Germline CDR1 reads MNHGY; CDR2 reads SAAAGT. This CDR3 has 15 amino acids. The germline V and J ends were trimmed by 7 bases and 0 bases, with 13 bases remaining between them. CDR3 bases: TGTGCCAGCACCTACAGCGCCGATAGCAATCAGCCCCAGCATTTT. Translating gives CASTYSADSNQPQHF.

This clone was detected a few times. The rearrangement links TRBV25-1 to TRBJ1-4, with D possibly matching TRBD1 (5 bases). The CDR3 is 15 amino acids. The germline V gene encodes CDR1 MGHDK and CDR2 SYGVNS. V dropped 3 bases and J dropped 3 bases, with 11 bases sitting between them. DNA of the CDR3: TGTGCCAGCAGTGACACCGGGACCGCTAATGAAAAACTGTTTTTT. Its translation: CASSDTGTANEKLFF.

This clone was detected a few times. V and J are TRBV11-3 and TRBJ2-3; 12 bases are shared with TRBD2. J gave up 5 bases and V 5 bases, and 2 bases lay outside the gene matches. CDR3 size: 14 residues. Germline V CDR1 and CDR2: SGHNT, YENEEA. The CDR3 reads CASSRGLAGDTQYF. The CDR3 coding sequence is TGTGCCAGCAGCCGGGGACTAGCGGGAGATACGCAGTATTTT. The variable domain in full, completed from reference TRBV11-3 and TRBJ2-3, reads EAGVVQSPRYKIIEKKQPVAFWCNPISGHNTLYWYLQNLGQGPELLIRYENEEAVDDSQLPKDRFSAERLKGVDSTLKIQPAELGDSAVYLCASSRGLAGDTQYFGPGTRLTVL.

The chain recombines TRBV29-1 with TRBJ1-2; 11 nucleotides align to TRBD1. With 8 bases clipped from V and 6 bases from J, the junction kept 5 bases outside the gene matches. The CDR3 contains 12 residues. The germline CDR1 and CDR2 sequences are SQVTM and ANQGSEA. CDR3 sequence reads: CSSGTGGNGYTF. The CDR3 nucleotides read TGCAGCTCCGGGACAGGGGGAAATGGCTACACCTTC.